The text below deals with one T cell receptor (beta chain). Authors' data handling: Reference gene primer amplification gave nucleated cell count estimates. The data were produced by immunoSEQ multiplex PCR, yet TCRdb's version contains in-frame clones alone and is incomplete. The V and J calls and clone size were taken over from that table, and D and trimming were inferred from the DNA. The table includes fewer than 450,000 clones, about 90% detected once. Per the germline V gene, CDR1 is GTSNPN and CDR2 is SVGIG (reference sequence). This CDR3 comprises 14 residues. V lost 6 bases and J lost 1; bases outside the gene matches: 6. This sample was included in a study of blood T cell repertoires in COVID-19. Looking at the study overall: Samples representing acute and convalescent COVID-19 were sourced from the United States, Italy and Spain. The cDNA or gDNA used as material had been derived from T cells, B-cell-depleted T cells, or PBMCs.

V gene TRBV30 combines with J gene TRBJ2-1; the match to TRBD1 covers 7 bases. This clonotype was sampled from a woman under 30 who had recovered from COVID-19. Specimen: peripheral blood. The CDR3 nucleotides read TGTGCCTGCCCAACGACAGGGTCCTACAATGAGCAGTTCTTC. It translates to CACPTTGSYNEQFF. The full variable domain, rest sourced from reference TRBV30 and TRBJ2-1, is SQTIHQWPATLVQPVGSPLSLECTVEGTSNPNLYWYRQAAGRGLQLLFYSVGIGQISSEVPQNLSASRPQDRQFILSSKKLLLSDSGFYLCACPTTGSYNEQFFGPGTRLTVL.